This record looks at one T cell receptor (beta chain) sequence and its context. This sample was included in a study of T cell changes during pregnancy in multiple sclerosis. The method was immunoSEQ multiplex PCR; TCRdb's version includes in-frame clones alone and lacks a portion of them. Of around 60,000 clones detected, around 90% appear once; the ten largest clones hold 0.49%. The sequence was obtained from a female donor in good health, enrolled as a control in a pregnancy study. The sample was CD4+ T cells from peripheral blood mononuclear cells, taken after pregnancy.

CDR3 sequence: CASRPMGQETTYSNQPQHF. CDR3 bases: TGTGCCAGCAGACCTATGGGACAGGAGACTACCTATAGCAATCAGCCCCAGCATTTT. The rearrangement uses TRBV2 and TRBJ1-5, with 8 bases that match TRBD1. CDR1 and CDR2 from the germline V gene are SNHLY and FYNNEI. V gave up 6 bases and J gave up 0 bases; unmatched junction bases: 16. The CDR3 runs to 19 residues.